The rows below give T cell receptor beta chains drawn from one sample of a study of blood T cell repertoires in COVID-19. Assay used: immunoSEQ multiplex PCR; TCRdb lists only in-frame clones, some missing. The sample yields roughly 280,000 clones, 85% to 90% seen once. Sequenced sample: peripheral blood. All receptors derive from a woman aged 55-69 years with COVID-19, enrolled during active disease. CDR3s include the opening cysteine and the closing phenylalanine or tryptophan. D genes are given only for firm matches. Some rows mark clone size as missing; the rest say once, few, many or name a class of expanded clone.

-,TRBD1,TRBJ1-4,TRBV3-1/TRBV3-2,TGTGCCAGCAGCCAAGGAGGCGTGACAGGGGAAAAACTGTTTTTT,CASSQGGVTGEKLFF
once,-,TRBJ1-1,TRBV25-1,TGTGCCAGTAGGGACGGGGGGGACTGGTCGGAAGCTTTCTTT,CASRDGGDWSEAFF
-,TRBD1,TRBJ1-3,TRBV28,TGTGCCAGCAGACCTACAGGGGGCCATGGAAACACCATATATTTT,CASRPTGGHGNTIYF
-,-,TRBJ2-7,TRBV27,TGTGCCAGCAGACGAGGTATTCTGGTCTACGAGCAGTACTTC,CASRRGILVYEQYF
-,-,TRBJ2-1,TRBV7-2,TGTGCCAGCAGTTTAGGGGGCGCGGGAGGAAGCAATGAGCAGTTCTTC,CASSLGGAGGSNEQFF
-,TRBD2,TRBJ2-7,TRBV11-2,TGTGCCAGCAGCTTAGCTAGCGGAGATTACGAGCAGTACTTC,CASSLASGDYEQYF
-,-,TRBJ2-1,TRBV7-6,TGTGCCAGCAGCCCGAGGGGGGGGCGCGGTGGATACAATGAGCAGTTCTTC,CASSPRGGRGGYNEQFF
-,-,TRBJ1-2,TRBV3-1/TRBV3-2,TGTGCCAGCAGCCAAAGTCACAGAATTGGACAGAACTATGGCTACACCTTC,CASSQSHRIGQNYGYTF
-,TRBD1,TRBJ1-2,TRBV18,TGTGCCAGCTCACCCGGACAGGGGTTAGGTGGCTACACCTTC,CASSPGQGLGGYTF
once,TRBD2,TRBJ2-5,TRBV5-4,TGTGCCAGCAGCCCTGGGGGGGGACGGGAGACCCAGTACTTC,CASSPGGGRETQYF
-,-,TRBJ2-3,TRBV28,TGTGCCAGCAGTTTCTTATCGGGAGTTACAGATACGCAGTATTTT,CASSFLSGVTDTQYF
-,-,TRBJ1-5,TRBV5-1,TGCGCCAGCAGCTTGACGGCAGGGCCCAATCAGCCCCAGCATTTT,CASSLTAGPNQPQHF
many,TRBD1,TRBJ2-7,TRBV6-5,TGTGCCAGCAGGGGGGACAGGTACTCCTACGAGCAGTACTTC,CASRGDRYSYEQYF
-,TRBD2,TRBJ2-7,TRBV28,TGTGCCAGCAGTTCCCTGGGGGGGGAGTACATCACTTACGAGCAGTACTTC,CASSSLGGEYITYEQYF
-,-,TRBJ1-5,TRBV7-6,TGTGCCAGCAGCTTAGTAGCGGGGCAGCCCCAGCATTTT,CASSLVAGQPQHF
-,-,TRBJ2-1,TRBV20-1,TGCAGTGCTAGTATTTTTGGAGCGAGCTCCTACAATGAGCAGTTCTTC,CSASIFGASSYNEQFF
-,-,TRBJ1-1,TRBV27,TGTGCCAGCAGTTTATGGGGGGGGGAGTGGAACACGAACACTGAAGCTTTCTTT,CASSLWGGEWNTNTEAFF
-,-,TRBJ1-1,TRBV24-1,TGTGCCACCATGAGCTCTGCTCTTTTT,CATMSSALF
-,TRBD2,TRBJ2-1,TRBV5-1,TGCGCCAGCAGCTTGAGGACTAGCGGGAGCAGGCAGTTCTTC,CASSLRTSGSRQFF
-,-,TRBJ1-3,TRBV15,TGTGCCACCAGCAGCCCCTCCGGAAACACCATATATTTT,CATSSPSGNTIYF
-,TRBD2,TRBJ2-3,TRBV2,TGTGCCAGCAGTTGGACTAGCGGCACAGATACGCAGTATTTT,CASSWTSGTDTQYF
-,TRBD1,TRBJ1-3,TRBV7-9,TGTGCCAGCAGCACAGACAGGGGGCCCGGAAACACCATATATTTT,CASSTDRGPGNTIYF
many,-,TRBJ1-6,TRBV7-9,TGTGCCAGCACCCGAGGCAGGGAGGGTTCACCCCTCCACTTT,CASTRGREGSPLHF
-,-,TRBJ1-3,TRBV20-1,TGCAGTGCCCGTTCTGGAAACACCATATATTTT,CSARSGNTIYF
-,-,TRBJ2-6,TRBV5-1,TGCGCCAGCAGCTTAGGGACTTCTCCCTCTGGGGCCAACGTCCTGACTTTC,CASSLGTSPSGANVLTF
few,TRBD2,TRBJ2-7,TRBV30,TGTGCCTGGAGTGAAACCAGCGGGAGTAGAGAGCAGTACTTC,CAWSETSGSREQYF
-,-,TRBJ1-1,TRBV11-2,TGTGCCAGCAGCCCTAGGCTCGAAACGAACACTGAAGCTTTCTTT,CASSPRLETNTEAFF